The T cell receptor (beta chain) under discussion was sequenced for a study of spatial heterogeneity in lung cancer. About the study: PBMC samples from follow-up, when available, were sequenced at a median of around 23 months post-resection. Detection of beta-chain sequences consistently exceeded that of alpha-chain sequences.

TCRdb redid the calling of the 5' RACE reads with MiXCR, one entry per CDR3 protein. Of tens of thousands of distinct CDR3 sequences in the sample, more than 9.5% were seen once. The germline V gene encodes CDR1 SGHVS and CDR2 FQNEAQ. V was trimmed by 7 bases and J by 6 bases, leaving 9 bases between them. The CDR3 is 12 residues long. The time point here: blood at routine non-recurrence follow-up after resection. Tumor, nontumor lung or frozen PBMC supplied whole RNA that was sequenced unsorted. The sequence derives from a male donor with early-stage non-small cell lung cancer. The source was PBMCs, collected at follow-up. V gene TRBV7-8 combines with J gene TRBJ2-2; perhaps TRBD1 as D (5 bases). The CDR3 DNA reads as TGTGCCAGCACAGGGTTCGCCGGGGAGCTGTTTTTT. Translated, it gives CASTGFAGELFF.